Shown below are 23 T cell receptor beta chains from a single sample sequenced in a study of vaccination effects on CD4 cells after COVID-19. The method was immunoSEQ multiplex PCR; TCRdb's version includes in-frame clones alone and lacks a portion of them. Of just over 30,000 clones listed, roughly two thirds are singletons. Peptide-pool stimulation followed by sequencing identified expanded antigen-specific CD4+ clonotypes in the ViraFEST assay. Having been cultured for 10 days, the cells underwent CD4+ T cell isolation. Antigen specificity for these receptors is unknown. The sequencing here drew on CD4+ T cells from PBMCs cultured with HCoV-229E spike peptides, taken before COVID-19 vaccination. The receptors come from a human donor who received a COVID-19 vaccine.

The rearrangement uses TRBV4-2 and TRBJ1-5; a possible D gene is TRBD1 (5 bases). Germline values: CDR1 LGHNA, CDR2 YNFKEQ. Trimming removed 1 base from V and 2 bases from J, with 12 bases in between. The CDR3 loop spans 16 amino acids. CDR3 residues: CASSQAGQARNQPQHF. CDR3 sequence (DNA): TGTGCCAGCAGCCAAGCAGGGCAAGCGCGCAATCAGCCCCAGCATTTT.

The chain recombines TRBV6-1 with TRBJ2-7, with D perhaps assigned TRBD1 or TRBD2 (7 bases each). The CDR3 is 15 residues long. CDR1 is MNHNS and CDR2 is SASEGT in the germline V gene. The ends were cut back, 2 bases at V and 7 bases at J, with 18 bases in the middle. CDR3 amino acids: CASSENWAGGGEQYF. As DNA, the CDR3 is TGTGCCAGCAGTGAAAACTGGGCAGGGGGGGGTGAGCAGTACTTC.

This clone was detected once. V gene TRBV20-1 combines with J gene TRBJ1-3; D is undetermined. The V end lost 3 bases, the J end lost 2 bases, and 8 bases lay between the germline ends. The CDR3 totals 13 residues. From germline, CDR1 is DFQATT and CDR2 SNEGSKA (reference sequence). The CDR3 bases are TGCAGTGCTAGTACCGCGACTGGAAACACCATATATTTT. Its protein is CSASTATGNTIYF.

This clone was detected only a few times. The V and J genes are TRBV7-3 and TRBJ2-5, with 15 bases that match TRBD2. Germline CDR1 reads SGHTA; CDR2 reads FQGTGA. The CDR3 is 17 residues long. After removal of 5 bases from V and 4 bases from J, the junction contained 8 bases not matched to a gene. In DNA form, the CDR3 reads TGTGCCAGCAGCCCAAGGACTAGCGGGGGGGCGGGAGAGACCCAGTACTTC. Its protein is CASSPRTSGGAGETQYF.

The rearrangement joins TRBV18 to TRBJ2-3; the D gene is possibly TRBD2 (6 bases). Per the germline V gene, CDR1 is KGHSH and CDR2 is LQKENI. The germline V and J ends were trimmed by 8 bases and 0 bases, with 15 bases remaining between them. The CDR3 contains 15 residues. DNA of the CDR3: TGTGCCAGCCAATTTAGCGGCTCTAGCACAGATACGCAGTATTTT. Residues: CASQFSGSSTDTQYF.

This chain links TRBV7-8 with TRBJ2-2; 12 bases match TRBD2. Trimming removed 5 bases from V and 2 bases from J; junction bases left unmatched: 6. There are 17 residues in the CDR3. CDR1 is SGHVS, CDR2 FQNEAQ, per germline. CDR3: CASSAQGLAGNTGELFF. Here the CDR3 DNA reads TGTGCCAGCAGCGCTCAGGGACTAGCGGGTAACACCGGGGAGCTGTTTTTT.

The V gene is TRBV7-2, the J gene TRBJ1-5; 11 nucleotides match TRBD1. The CDR3 is made up of 15 amino acids. Germline CDR1 and CDR2: SGHTA and FQGNSA. Trimming at V came to 5 bases and at J to 5 bases, leaving 5 bases not matched to a gene. CDR3 protein: CASSLGTGGYQPQHF. CDR3 sequence (DNA): TGTGCCAGCAGCCTAGGGACAGGGGGTTATCAGCCCCAGCATTTT.

V is TRBV11-3 and J is TRBJ2-4; D is perhaps TRBD1 (5 bases). The CDR3 runs 16 residues. Germline values: CDR1 SGHNT, CDR2 YENEEA. Trimming removed 6 bases from V and 0 bases from J, with 15 bases in between. The CDR3 loop is CASSSRATLAKNIQYF. For the CDR3, the DNA is TGTGCCAGCAGTTCCAGGGCGACGCTAGCCAAAAACATTCAGTACTTC.

This clone was recorded once. This chain connects TRBV5-4 to TRBJ2-5; a possible D gene is TRBD2 (6 bases). The ends were cut back, 7 bases at V and 2 bases at J, with 12 bases in the middle. This CDR3 comprises 13 residues. The germline CDR1 and CDR2 sequences are SGHNT and YYREEE (reference sequence). The CDR3 coding sequence is TGTGCCAGCGGCTCGGGGGTTCAAGAGACCCAGTACTTC. It yields the protein CASGSGVQETQYF.

This chain uses TRBV29-1 with TRBJ1-1, with D uncertain. The CDR3 length is 10 residues. Trimming removed 4 bases at V and 10 bases at J, with 10 bases between. Per germline, CDR1 SQVTM and CDR2 ANQGSEA. The CDR3: CSVVMGPAFF. CDR3 coding DNA: TGCAGCGTTGTTATGGGCCCAGCTTTCTTT.

The chain joins TRBV6-5 to TRBJ2-7; 7 bases line up with TRBD1. V shed 4 bases and J 3 bases; nucleotides not matched to a gene: 9. Germline assignment: CDR1 MNHEY and CDR2 SVGAGI. The CDR3 covers 15 residues. The CDR3 reads CASSSRTGVDYEQYF. For the CDR3, the DNA is TGTGCCAGCAGTTCTCGGACAGGAGTTGACTACGAGCAGTACTTC.

This clone appeared many times. This chain links TRBV9 with TRBJ2-1; D call uncertain. This CDR3 comprises 15 residues. V lost 4 bases and J lost 1, with 12 bases in between. Germline V gives CDR1 SGDLS, CDR2 YYNGEE. This CDR3 reads CASSPRPASYNEQFF. As DNA, the CDR3 is TGTGCCAGCAGCCCGCGCCCAGCGTCCTACAATGAGCAGTTCTTC.

The CDR3 spells CASSYSIAPQSTEAFF. The CDR3 region has the DNA TGTGCCAGCAGTTACAGTATAGCCCCCCAGAGCACTGAAGCTTTCTTT. This chain links TRBV6-2 or TRBV6-3 with TRBJ1-1; D is uncertain. CDR3 size: 16 residues. V gave up 2 bases and J gave up 4 bases, with 17 bases separating them. CDR1 and CDR2 from the germline V gene are MNHEY and SVGEGT.

V is TRBV4-2 and J is TRBJ1-2; D gene uncertain. V was shortened by 4 bases and J by 4 bases, with 13 bases between the two germline ends. The CDR3 totals 14 residues. Germline V gives CDR1 LGHNA, CDR2 YNFKEQ. The CDR3 DNA is TGTGCCAGCAGCCCGTCCCTAGACGCCTATGGCTACACCTTC. It translates to CASSPSLDAYGYTF.

J is TRBJ2-2 and V is TRBV6-2 or TRBV6-3, with D perhaps matching TRBD1 (5 bases). The CDR3 contains 15 residues. Germline V lookup: CDR1 MNHEY, CDR2 SVGEGT. The V gene lost 6 bases and the J gene lost 6 bases, with 17 bases spanning the gap. The CDR3 DNA is TGTGCCAGCAGCCCAGGACAAGGGAAACCCGGGGAGCTGTTTTTT. Amino acids: CASSPGQGKPGELFF.

V and J are TRBV3-1 (or the pseudogene TRBV3-2) and TRBJ1-1, with TRBD1 as a possible D gene (5 bases). V was shortened by 3 bases and J by 1 base, with 9 bases between the two germline ends. Germline V gives CDR1 LGHDT, CDR2 YNNKEL (reference sequence). CDR3 length equals 14 residues. This CDR3 reads CASSHGGTNTEAFF. In DNA form, the CDR3 reads TGTGCCAGCAGCCACGGGGGGACGAACACTGAAGCTTTCTTT.

This chain uses TRBV7-2 with TRBJ1-1; the D gene is possibly TRBD1 (5 bases). CDR3 length equals 17 residues. The V end was cut by 1 base, the J end by 0 bases, with 15 bases between. Germline values: CDR1 SGHTA, CDR2 FQGNSA. CDR3 DNA: TGTGCCAGCAGCTTAGTGTCAGGGAGGGGTTTGAACACTGAAGCTTTCTTT. This gives the protein CASSLVSGRGLNTEAFF.

V is TRBV6-5 and J is TRBJ2-1; D gene unclear. V was clipped by 2 bases and J by 0 bases, with 11 bases between them. The CDR3 is made up of 16 amino acids. The germline CDR1 and CDR2 sequences are MNHEY and SVGAGI. CDR3 amino acids: CASSYSGASSYNEQFF. CDR3 DNA sequence: TGTGCCAGCAGTTACAGTGGTGCGAGCTCCTACAATGAGCAGTTCTTC.

The chain has TRBV10-3 and TRBJ2-7; 9 positions match TRBD1. Looked up from germline, CDR1 is ENHRY and CDR2 is SYGVKD. With 6 bases clipped from V and 2 bases from J, the junction kept 2 bases outside the gene matches. This CDR3 region has 13 residues. CDR3 nucleotide sequence: TGTGCCATCAGGACAGGGGGGGCCTACGAGCAGTACTTC. Its translation is CAIRTGGAYEQYF.

This clone showed up just once. This chain's CDR3 is CASSEIAASGNTIYF. DNA of the CDR3: TGTGCCAGCAGTGAAATCGCCGCCTCTGGAAACACCATATATTTT. The chain recombines TRBV25-1 with TRBJ1-3, with D unclear. This CDR3 spans 15 amino acids. Germline CDR1 MGHDK, CDR2 SYGVNS. V was cut by 2 bases and J by 0 bases, with 8 bases left in between.

The chain is built from TRBV6-5 and TRBJ2-7; no reliable D call. The CDR3 covers 12 residues. Trimming removed 8 bases at V and 0 bases at J, with 8 bases between. The germline V gene has CDR1 MNHEY and CDR2 SVGAGI. CDR3 protein: CASRVSSYEQYF. The DNA of the CDR3 is TGTGCCAGCCGAGTTAGCTCCTACGAGCAGTACTTC.

CDR3 nucleotide sequence: TGCGCCAGCAGCTTCGGGAACGAGGGCAATGAGCAGTTCTTC. Protein: CASSFGNEGNEQFF. This chain uses TRBV5-1 with TRBJ2-1, with a tentative D call TRBD2 (5 bases). This CDR3 has 14 residues. Germline V lookup: CDR1 SGHRS, CDR2 YFSETQ. Trimming shortened V by 2 bases and J by 6 bases, and 12 bases separated the two germline ends.

The rearrangement links TRBV4-3 to TRBJ2-3, with 10 bases lining up with TRBD2. Germline V gives CDR1 LGHNA, CDR2 YSLEER. The trim removed 1 base at V and 4 bases at J, leaving 8 bases unmatched. The CDR3 runs 17 residues. The CDR3 DNA sequence: TGCGCCAGCAGCCAAGGGGGTGGGACTAGCGCCCCAGATACGCAGTATTTT. Translated, it gives CASSQGGGTSAPDTQYF.